This T cell receptor (beta chain) came from a study of naive CD8 T cells in extremely preterm neonates (dated 2017 in TCRdb). Broadly, across the study: An age range of 25-50 years is given for the adult participants in the abstract, whereas a range of 20-50 years is given in the methods. Sorted naive CD8+ T cells from four age groups (extremely preterm neonates, term neonates, young children and adults) were used in the study to compare TCRbeta CDR3 repertoires. Overall results and qualifications from the work: A higher proportion of shared CDR3 nucleotide sequences was found in preterm neonates (2.7%) than in term neonates (approximately 0.4%), young children (0.03%) and adults (around 0.01%). Prospective longitudinal studies of preterm and term neonates were called for by the authors so that T cell development could be tracked within individuals. A small sample size and variable productive template counts among preterm samples were noted by the authors as limitations. Preterm neonates showed significantly lower iChao1 richness than every other age group (p < 0.05) along with an even clone distribution, indicating a less rich repertoire. Preterm CDR3s were shorter, with fewer N additions and less junctional trimming, and were closer to germline than those of older groups.

The peripheral blood donors were five healthy children aged about 16-60 months who were having elective routine surgery, plus five healthy nonsmoking adults. Healthy nonsmokers aged roughly 18-50 years, with a median age of roughly 40 years, were used as adult controls. A FACSAria III cell sorter was used to sort live, Annexin V-negative naive CD8+ T cells (CD3+CD8+CD45RA+CCR7+). Each sample yielded roughly 18,000 to 110,000 sorted naive CD8+ T cells. Mononuclear cells were isolated from diluted blood by Ficoll-Paque density gradient centrifugation. Before sorting, mononuclear cells were cryopreserved in roughly 10% DMSO plus 90% FBS and kept long term at -150 degrees C. Annexin V and antibodies against CD3, CD8, CCR7 and CD45RA were used to stain the thawed cells. Genomic DNA was extracted from snap-frozen sorted cell pellets with the DNeasy Blood and Tissue Kit. Concerning this clone itself: The antigen it binds to is not known. Base-call qualities are not available, and no considerably larger clone is one nucleotide away.

V has 4 bases trimmed and J has 4 bases trimmed; junction bases matching no gene number 13. CDR3 length: 19 amino acids, cysteine to phenylalanine. Only the CDR3 region is kept as DNA, spanning 57 bases read in frame from base 1. Reading the germline V gene gives CDR1 MNHNS and CDR2 SASEGT. TCRbeta CDR3 regions were amplified from genomic DNA by a two-step, bias-controlled multiplex PCR. Primers specific for every TRBV and TRBJ gene segment were included in the multiplex PCR. The immunoSEQ Assay was used to generate the TCRbeta repertoire data. Concerning the study's data processing: To merge closely related sequences, reads went through filtering and clustering using a relative-frequency ratio and a modified nearest-neighbor algorithm. The V, D and J gene assignments for CDR3 sequences were based on IMGT annotation. Template counts were corrected for PCR amplification bias by normalization and were quantified against synthetic TCR CDR3 analog sequences. Analyses were restricted to unique productive sequences, meaning in-frame CDR3 sequences without stop codons. Clonality, defined as 1 minus Pielou's evenness, and iChao1 richness were computed with the immunoSEQ Analyzer software. JMP was used for statistical testing, with Student's t-test or a non-parametric test applied depending on Shapiro-Wilk normality results. In TCRdb, the immuneACCESS table is reduced to in-frame sequences with V and J assigned. These tables do not hold every clone; where another copy was compared, an unresolved V gene accounts for under half, and the others remain unexplained. V, J and clone size are those of that table, while D and trimming were read from the DNA. In this sample the table shows a few thousand clones, 95% to 98% of which occur a single time. The top ten hold over 7% of the sample.

The TCR comes from a human donor in good health. The sequence joins TRBV6-1 to TRBJ2-2, with TRBD2 identical over 12 junction bases. Input material: naive CD8+ T cells from blood. The nucleotide sequence is given as TGTGCCAGCAGTGGACGCTTAGAGACTAGCGGGAGATTCACCGGGGAGCTGTTTTTT. Protein translation: CASSGRLETSGRFTGELFF.